This record concerns one T cell receptor (beta chain) sequence. Sequenced by immunoSEQ multiplex PCR; TCRdb stores in-frame clones only, minus some. The table includes 110,000 to 150,000 clones, around 87% detected once. Participants' reported clinical history set cohort assignment. Recovered Cohort 3 donors showed two negative PCRs, clearance, or symptom resolution. The data originate from a study of blood T cell repertoires in COVID-19. Looking at the study overall: T cells, B-cell-depleted T cells, or PBMCs provided the cDNA or gDNA that served as material.

CDR1 is LGHDT, CDR2 YNNKEL, per germline (reference sequence). V lost 0 bases, J lost 11 bases, and 19 bases lay in between. The length of the CDR3 is 15 residues. The sample was PBMCs or T cells enriched from blood (not recorded which). V gene TRBV3-1 (or the pseudogene TRBV3-2) combines with J gene TRBJ1-1; possibly TRBD1 for D (5 bases). This TCR was recovered from a man in his fifties or sixties who had recovered from COVID-19. The CDR3 DNA follows: TGTGCCAGCAGCCAAGAGGGGGGACGAGCATTTTTCGCTTTCTTT. Protein sequence: CASSQEGGRAFFAFF.